This note documents a single TCR beta chain sequence. The CDR3 is made up of 17 amino acids. The V and J ends lost 0 bases and 4 bases respectively, with 19 bases between them. Germline V gene data show CDR1 as LNHNV and CDR2 as YYDKDF (reference sequence). These data belong to a study of blood T cell repertoires in COVID-19. Study context: Samples representing acute and convalescent COVID-19 were sourced from the United States, Italy and Spain.

The authors' processing: For nucleated cells, counts were estimated from reference gene primer amplification. The method was immunoSEQ multiplex PCR; TCRdb's version includes in-frame clones alone and lacks a portion of them. The V and J calls and the clone size are those of that table, but D and trimming were determined from the DNA. The profile covers under 300,000 clones, with roughly 82% appearing a single time and under 2.5% taken by the ten largest. This clonotype originated in a man aged 35-49 years who had recovered from COVID-19. The chain has TRBV15 and TRBJ2-7; weak D call: TRBD1 (6 bases). The specimen sequenced was peripheral blood. The CDR3 region has the DNA TGTGCCACCAGCAGAGATCGAGGGACACCCAAGGGATACGAGCAGTACTTC. This gives the protein CATSRDRGTPKGYEQYF.